One and the same sample provided the 12 T cell receptor beta chains below, sequenced in a study of shared clonotypes between healthy human individuals. The repertoire was sequenced with immunoSEQ multiplex PCR; TCRdb's copy has only in-frame clones and lacks some. The data show about 490,000 clones, about 85% seen once. What was sequenced was PBMCs. These receptors were obtained from a woman aged 40 to 49 in good health. Some clones in this sample may be carry-over from other donors' samples.

V is TRBV27 and J is TRBJ2-2, with 8 bases identical to TRBD2. CDR1 and CDR2 (germline): MNHEY, SMNVEV (reference sequence). This CDR3 is 15 amino acids long. V lost 5 bases and J lost 3; bases outside the gene matches: 5. CDR3 in amino acids: CASSPSGSYTGELFF. DNA of the CDR3: TGTGCCAGCAGTCCCAGCGGGAGTTACACCGGGGAGCTGTTTTTT.

This chain joins TRBV4-2 and TRBJ2-5; D might be TRBD1 (6 bases). Trimming left V 4 bases short and J 5 bases short, with 11 bases between. The CDR3 consists of 13 residues. Germline CDR1 is LGHNA and CDR2 is YNFKEQ. The CDR3 DNA is TGTGCCAGCAGCCGAGGACAGTGGGAGACCCAGTACTTC. Its protein is CASSRGQWETQYF.

With respect to this clone: This is likely an artifact of a read error, given a far larger clone one base away. V gene TRBV28 combines with J gene TRBJ2-3, with 8 positions matching TRBD2. Germline lookup yields CDR1 MDHEN and CDR2 SYDVKM. The junction had 5 bases not matched to a gene; V was cut back by 2 bases and J by 4 bases. The CDR3 spans 15 residues. Here the CDR3 reads CASSLPAGLADTQYF. The CDR3 DNA is TGTGCCAGCAGTTTACCGGCGGGACTAGCAGATACGCAGTATTTT.

The chain is built from TRBV5-4 and TRBJ2-1; 9 bases are shared with TRBD2. The CDR3 consists of 18 residues. CDR1 is SGHNT, CDR2 YYREEE, per germline (reference sequence). J lost 0 bases, V lost 4 bases, and 11 bases had no gene match. In DNA, the CDR3 is TGTGCCAGCAGCCCCCTGATAGCGGGAGTTCGCTCCTACAATGAGCAGTTCTTC. Translation: CASSPLIAGVRSYNEQFF.

V usage is TRBV11-3 and J usage is TRBJ2-5; 7 nucleotides align to TRBD1. The CDR3 contains 13 residues. The junction had 3 bases not matched to a gene; V was cut back by 3 bases and J by 5 bases. The germline V gene has CDR1 SGHNT and CDR2 YENEEA. DNA of the CDR3: TGTGCCAGCAGCTTGACAGGGTCGGAGACCCAGTACTTC. It encodes CASSLTGSETQYF.

Ten or more counts support this clone. The same CDR3 arises from other DNA sequences in this sample as well. The genes are TRBV7-3 and TRBJ1-1; D ambiguous. Trimming shortened V by 4 bases and J by 1 base, and 7 bases separated the two germline ends. The CDR3 has 13 amino acids. Germline lookup yields CDR1 SGHTA and CDR2 FQGTGA. The CDR3 here is CASSSQQNTEAFF. For the CDR3, the DNA is TGTGCCAGCAGCTCCCAACAGAACACTGAAGCTTTCTTT.

The chain carries TRBV11-2 and TRBJ2-1; D may be TRBD2 (6 bases). Trimming stripped 4 bases from V and 8 bases from J, with 24 bases between. CDR1 is SGHAT and CDR2 is FQNNGV in the germline V gene. This CDR3 spans 17 amino acids. The chain's CDR3 is CASSSNSLGGGGDEQFF. The DNA of the CDR3 is TGTGCCAGCAGCTCGAATTCTTTGGGCGGAGGCGGGGATGAGCAGTTCTTC.

The chain carries TRBV7-3 and TRBJ2-1; D tentatively fits TRBD1 or TRBD2 (5 bases each). Germline loops: CDR1 SGHTA, CDR2 FQGTGA. Trimming left V 3 bases short and J 3 bases short, with 6 bases between. This CDR3 comprises 13 residues. CDR3: CASSLRGYNEQFF. The CDR3 DNA reads as TGTGCCAGCAGCTTGAGGGGCTACAATGAGCAGTTCTTC.

The V call is TRBV5-1, the J call TRBJ2-3; the D is unclear. V lost 1 base and J lost 0, with 6 bases in between. Germline CDR1 SGHRS, CDR2 YFSETQ. This CDR3 contains 14 residues. CDR3 coding DNA: TGCGCCAGCAGCTTGAGGTCTAGCACAGATACGCAGTATTTT. Residues: CASSLRSSTDTQYF.

The chain uses TRBV27 and TRBJ2-3; no clear D. This CDR3 contains 16 residues. Germline CDR1 is MNHEY and CDR2 is SMNVEV (reference sequence). V gave up 2 bases and J gave up 5 bases, with 17 bases separating them. CDR3 sequence: CASSLKVGGMGDTQYF. Here the CDR3 DNA reads TGTGCCAGCAGTTTAAAAGTGGGTGGGATGGGAGATACGCAGTATTTT.

This clone was observed a few times. The J gene is TRBJ1-5, the V gene TRBV7-8, with 7 bases lining up with TRBD1. Trimming took 2 bases from V and 13 from J; bases not matched to a gene: 8. Germline values: CDR1 SGHVS, CDR2 FQNEAQ. The CDR3 totals 13 residues. CDR3 DNA: TGTGCCAGCAGCTTACAGGAAGGGGGCACTCAGCATTTT. Residues: CASSLQEGGTQHF.

V usage is TRBV5-1 and J usage is TRBJ2-7; TRBD2 matches at 7 bases. Germline-derived CDR1 and CDR2 are SGHRS and YFSETQ. The CDR3 has 14 residues. The V segment lost 4 bases and the J segment 4 bases; nucleotides outside the gene matches: 8. CDR3 sequence: CASSPLTGGYEQYF. The CDR3 coding sequence is TGCGCCAGCAGCCCCCTCACGGGAGGATACGAGCAGTACTTC.